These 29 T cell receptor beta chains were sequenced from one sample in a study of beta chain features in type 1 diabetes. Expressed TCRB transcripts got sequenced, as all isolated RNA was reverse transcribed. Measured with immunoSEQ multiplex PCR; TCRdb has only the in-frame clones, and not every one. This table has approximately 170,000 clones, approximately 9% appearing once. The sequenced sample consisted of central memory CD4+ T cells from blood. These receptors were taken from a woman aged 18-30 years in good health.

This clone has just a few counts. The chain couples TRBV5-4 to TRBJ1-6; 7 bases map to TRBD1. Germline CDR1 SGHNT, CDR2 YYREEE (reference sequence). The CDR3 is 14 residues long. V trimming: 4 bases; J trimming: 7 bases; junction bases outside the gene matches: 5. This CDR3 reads CASSIAGGNSPLHF. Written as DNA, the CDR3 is TGTGCCAGCAGCATCGCAGGGGGAAATTCACCCCTCCACTTT.

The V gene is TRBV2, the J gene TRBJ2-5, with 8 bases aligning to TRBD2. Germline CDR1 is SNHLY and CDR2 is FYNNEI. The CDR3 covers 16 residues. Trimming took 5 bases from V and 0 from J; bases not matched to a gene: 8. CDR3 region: CASSRGASGYQETQYF. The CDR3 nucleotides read TGTGCCAGCAGTAGGGGGGCTAGCGGGTACCAAGAGACCCAGTACTTC.

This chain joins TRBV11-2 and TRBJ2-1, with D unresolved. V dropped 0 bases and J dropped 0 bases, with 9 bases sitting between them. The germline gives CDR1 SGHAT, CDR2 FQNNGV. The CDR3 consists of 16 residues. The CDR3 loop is CASSLEDWSSYNEQFF. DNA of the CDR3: TGTGCCAGCAGCTTAGAAGACTGGAGCTCCTACAATGAGCAGTTCTTC.

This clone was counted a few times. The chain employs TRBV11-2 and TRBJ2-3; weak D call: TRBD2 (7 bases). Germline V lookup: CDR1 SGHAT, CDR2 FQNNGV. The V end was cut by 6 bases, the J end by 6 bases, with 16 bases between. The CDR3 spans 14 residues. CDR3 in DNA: TGTGCCAGCAGTTCTAGGGGGGGGCAGGATACGCAGTATTTT. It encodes CASSSRGGQDTQYF. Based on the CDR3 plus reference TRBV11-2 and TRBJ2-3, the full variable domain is EAGVAQSPRYKIIEKRQSVAFWCNPISGHATLYWYQQILGQGPKLLIQFQNNGVVDDSQLPKDRFSAERLKGVDSTLKIQPAKLEDSAVYLCASSSRGGQDTQYFGPGTRLTVL.

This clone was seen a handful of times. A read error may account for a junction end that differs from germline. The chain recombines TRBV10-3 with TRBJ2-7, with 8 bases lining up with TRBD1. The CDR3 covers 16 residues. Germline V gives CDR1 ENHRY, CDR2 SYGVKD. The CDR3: CASSLGGQGASYEQYF. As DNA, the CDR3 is TGTGCCAGCAGTCTCGGAGGGCAGGGGGCTTCCTACGAGCAGTACTTC.

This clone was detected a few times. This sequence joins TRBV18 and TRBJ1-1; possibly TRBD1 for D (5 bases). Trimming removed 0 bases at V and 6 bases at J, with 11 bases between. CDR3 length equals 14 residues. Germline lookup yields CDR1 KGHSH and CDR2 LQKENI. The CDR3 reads CASSPPGGSAEAFF. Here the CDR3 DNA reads TGTGCCAGCTCACCACCGGGGGGATCGGCTGAAGCTTTCTTT.

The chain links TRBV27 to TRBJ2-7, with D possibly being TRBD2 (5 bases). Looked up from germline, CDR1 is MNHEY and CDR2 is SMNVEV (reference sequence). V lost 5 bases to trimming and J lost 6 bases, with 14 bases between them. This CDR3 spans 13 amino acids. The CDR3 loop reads CASSLRERAEQYF. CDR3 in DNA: TGTGCCAGCAGTCTCCGTGAGAGGGCCGAGCAGTACTTC.

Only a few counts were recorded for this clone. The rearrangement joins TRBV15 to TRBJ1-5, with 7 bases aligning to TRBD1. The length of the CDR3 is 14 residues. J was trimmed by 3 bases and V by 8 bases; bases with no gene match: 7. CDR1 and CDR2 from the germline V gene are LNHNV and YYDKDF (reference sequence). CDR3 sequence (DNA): TGTGCCACCTCTGACAGGGATTTCAATCAGCCCCAGCATTTT. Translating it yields CATSDRDFNQPQHF.

CDR3: CASSQVLGGRLLGETQYF. The CDR3 nucleotides are TGTGCCAGCAGCCAGGTCTTGGGAGGTCGCCTTCTGGGAGAGACCCAGTACTTC. J is TRBJ2-5 and V is TRBV7-9, with D possibly matching TRBD2 (6 bases). The CDR3 has 18 amino acids. Germline CDR1 reads SEHNR; CDR2 reads FQNEAQ (reference sequence). Between the trimmed V and J ends, which lost 5 bases and 4 bases, there was a span of 26 bases. The whole variable domain, remainder taken from reference TRBV7-9 and TRBJ2-5, is DTGVSQNPRHKITKRGQNVTFRCDPISEHNRLYWYRQTLGQGPEFLTYFQNEAQLEKSRLLSDRFSAERPKGSFSTLEIQRTEQGDSAMYLCASSQVLGGRLLGETQYFGPGTRLLVL.

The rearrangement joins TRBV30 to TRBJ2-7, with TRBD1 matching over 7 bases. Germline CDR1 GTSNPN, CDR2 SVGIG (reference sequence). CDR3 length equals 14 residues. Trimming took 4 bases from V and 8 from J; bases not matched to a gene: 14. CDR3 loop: CAWNLGQGVGKQYF. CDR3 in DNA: TGTGCCTGGAACCTCGGGCAGGGGGTCGGGAAGCAGTACTTC. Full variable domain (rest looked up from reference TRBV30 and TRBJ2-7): SQTIHQWPATLVQPVGSPLSLECTVEGTSNPNLYWYRQAAGRGLQLLFYSVGIGQISSEVPQNLSASRPQDRQFILSSKKLLLSDSGFYLCAWNLGQGVGKQYFGPGTRLTVT.

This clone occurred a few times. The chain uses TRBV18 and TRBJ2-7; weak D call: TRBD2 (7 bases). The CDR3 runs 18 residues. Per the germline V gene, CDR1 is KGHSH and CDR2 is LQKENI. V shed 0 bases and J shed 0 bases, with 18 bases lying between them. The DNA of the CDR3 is TGTGCCAGCTCACCACCGGGAGTTGGGGCGGGGGCCTCCTACGAGCAGTACTTC. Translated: CASSPPGVGAGASYEQYF.

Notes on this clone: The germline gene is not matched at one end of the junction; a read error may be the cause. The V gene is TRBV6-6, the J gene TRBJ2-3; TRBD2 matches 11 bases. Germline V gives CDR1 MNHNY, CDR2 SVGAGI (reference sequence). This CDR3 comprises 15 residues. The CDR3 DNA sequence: TGTGCCATCAGTGAGGGACTAGCGGACACAGATACGCAGTATTTT. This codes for CAISEGLADTDTQYF.

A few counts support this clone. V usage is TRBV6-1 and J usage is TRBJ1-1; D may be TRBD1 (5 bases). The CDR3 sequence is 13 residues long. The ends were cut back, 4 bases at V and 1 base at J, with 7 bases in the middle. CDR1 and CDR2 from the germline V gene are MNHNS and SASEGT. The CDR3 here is CASSGQSNTEAFF. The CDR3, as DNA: TGTGCCAGCAGTGGACAGTCGAACACTGAAGCTTTCTTT.

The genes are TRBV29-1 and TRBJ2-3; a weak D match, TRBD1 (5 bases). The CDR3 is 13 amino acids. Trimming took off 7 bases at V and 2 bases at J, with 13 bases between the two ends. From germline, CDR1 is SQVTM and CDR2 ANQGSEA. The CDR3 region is CSADSSSTDTQYF. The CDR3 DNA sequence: TGCAGCGCCGACAGCTCCTCCACAGATACGCAGTATTTT.

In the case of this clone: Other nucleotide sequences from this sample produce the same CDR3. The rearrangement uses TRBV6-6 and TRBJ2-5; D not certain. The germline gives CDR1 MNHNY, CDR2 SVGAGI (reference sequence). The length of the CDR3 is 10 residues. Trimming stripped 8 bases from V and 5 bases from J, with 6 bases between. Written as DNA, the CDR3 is TGTGCCAGCGGCAGGGAGACCCAGTACTTC. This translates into CASGRETQYF.

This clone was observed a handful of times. In DNA form, the CDR3 reads TGTGCCAGTACAACGATTGGACAGAATAATTCACCCCTCCACTTT. Its translation is CASTTIGQNNSPLHF. V gene TRBV19 combines with J gene TRBJ1-6; a possible D gene is TRBD1 (6 bases). Germline assignment: CDR1 LNHDA and CDR2 SQIVND (reference sequence). Between the trimmed V and J ends, which lost 7 bases and 5 bases, there was a span of 15 bases. The CDR3 sequence is 15 residues long.

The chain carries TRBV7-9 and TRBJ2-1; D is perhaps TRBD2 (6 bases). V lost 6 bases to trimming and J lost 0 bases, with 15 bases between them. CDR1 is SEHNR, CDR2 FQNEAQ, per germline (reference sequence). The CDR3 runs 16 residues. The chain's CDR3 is CASSFSYGGSYNEQFF. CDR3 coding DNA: TGTGCCAGCAGTTTCTCGTACGGGGGCTCCTACAATGAGCAGTTCTTC. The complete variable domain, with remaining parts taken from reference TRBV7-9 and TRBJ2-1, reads DTGVSQNPRHKITKRGQNVTFRCDPISEHNRLYWYRQTLGQGPEFLTYFQNEAQLEKSRLLSDRFSAERPKGSFSTLEIQRTEQGDSAMYLCASSFSYGGSYNEQFFGPGTRLTVL.

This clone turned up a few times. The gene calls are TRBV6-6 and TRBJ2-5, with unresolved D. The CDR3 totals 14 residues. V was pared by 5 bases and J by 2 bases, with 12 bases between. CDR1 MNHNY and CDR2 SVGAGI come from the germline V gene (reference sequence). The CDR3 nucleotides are TGTGCCAGCAGTCTAAACCGCAGGCAAGAGACCCAGTACTTC. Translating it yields CASSLNRRQETQYF.

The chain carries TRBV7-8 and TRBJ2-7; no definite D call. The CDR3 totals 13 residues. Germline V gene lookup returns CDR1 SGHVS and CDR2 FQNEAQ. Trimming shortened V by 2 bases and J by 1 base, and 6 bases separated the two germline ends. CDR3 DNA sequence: TGTGCCAGCAGCTTACAGGAATCCTACGAGCAGTACTTC. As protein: CASSLQESYEQYF. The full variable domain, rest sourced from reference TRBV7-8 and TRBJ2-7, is GAGVSQSPRYKVAKRGQDVALRCDPISGHVSLFWYQQALGQGPEFLTYFQNEAQLDKSGLPSDRFFAERPEGSVSTLKIQRTQQEDSAVYLCASSLQESYEQYFGPGTRLTVT.

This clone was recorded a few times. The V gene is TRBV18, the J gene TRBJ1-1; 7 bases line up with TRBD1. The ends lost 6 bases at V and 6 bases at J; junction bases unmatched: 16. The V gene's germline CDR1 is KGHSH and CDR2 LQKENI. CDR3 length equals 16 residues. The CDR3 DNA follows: TGTGCCAGCTCTCTAAGGCCGACAGGGCAGGGCGCTGAAGCTTTCTTT. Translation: CASSLRPTGQGAEAFF.

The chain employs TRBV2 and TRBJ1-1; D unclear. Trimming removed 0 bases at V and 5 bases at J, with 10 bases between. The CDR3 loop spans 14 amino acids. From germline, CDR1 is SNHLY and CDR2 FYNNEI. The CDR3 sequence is CASSEARGSTEAFF. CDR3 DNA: TGTGCCAGCAGTGAAGCGCGAGGGTCGACTGAAGCTTTCTTT.

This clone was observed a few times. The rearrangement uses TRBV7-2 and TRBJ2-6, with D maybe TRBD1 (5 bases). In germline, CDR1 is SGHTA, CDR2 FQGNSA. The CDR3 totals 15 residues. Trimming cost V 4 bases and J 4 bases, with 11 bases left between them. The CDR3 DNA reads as TGTGCCAGCAGCTCCCCAGGGTTCGGGGCCAACGTCCTGACTTTC. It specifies CASSSPGFGANVLTF.

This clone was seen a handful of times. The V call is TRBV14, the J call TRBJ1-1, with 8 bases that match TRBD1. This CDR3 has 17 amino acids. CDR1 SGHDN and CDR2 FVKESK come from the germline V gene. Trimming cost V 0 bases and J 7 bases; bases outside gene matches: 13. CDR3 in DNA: TGTGCCAGCAGCCAAGATCGGACAGGGTCACGTCACGGTGAAGCTTTCTTT. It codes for CASSQDRTGSRHGEAFF. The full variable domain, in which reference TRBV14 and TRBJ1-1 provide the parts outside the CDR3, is EAGVTQFPSHSVIEKGQTVTLRCDPISGHDNLYWYRRVMGKEIKFLLHFVKESKQDESGMPNNRFLAERTGGTYSTLKVQPAELEDSGVYFCASSQDRTGSRHGEAFFGQGTRLTVV.

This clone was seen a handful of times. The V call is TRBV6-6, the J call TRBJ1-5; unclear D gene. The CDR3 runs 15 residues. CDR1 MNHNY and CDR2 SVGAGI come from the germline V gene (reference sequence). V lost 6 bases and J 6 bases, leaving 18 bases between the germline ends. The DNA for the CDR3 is TGTGCCAGCAGCCAACAGTCGGTGGGAGCTCAGCCCCAGCATTTT. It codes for CASSQQSVGAQPQHF.

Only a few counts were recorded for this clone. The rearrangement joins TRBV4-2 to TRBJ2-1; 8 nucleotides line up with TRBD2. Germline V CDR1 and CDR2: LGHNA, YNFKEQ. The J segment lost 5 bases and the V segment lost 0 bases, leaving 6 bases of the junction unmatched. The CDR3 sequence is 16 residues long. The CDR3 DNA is TGTGCCAGCAGCCAAGATCTACTAGCGGCTAACAATGAGCAGTTCTTC. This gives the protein CASSQDLLAANNEQFF.

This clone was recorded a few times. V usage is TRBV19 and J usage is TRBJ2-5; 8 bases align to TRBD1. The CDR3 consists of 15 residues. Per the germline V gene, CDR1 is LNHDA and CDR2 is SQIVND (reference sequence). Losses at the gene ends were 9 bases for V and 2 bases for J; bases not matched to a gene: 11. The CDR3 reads CASSQGAHPQETQYF. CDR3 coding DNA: TGTGCCAGCTCCCAGGGGGCCCATCCTCAAGAGACCCAGTACTTC.

DNA for the CDR3: TGTGCCAGCATAGAAAGACGGGGGACTAATGAAAAACTGTTTTTT. This translates into CASIERRGTNEKLFF. The rearrangement links TRBV6-5 to TRBJ1-4, with D possibly matching TRBD1 (5 bases). Germline CDR1 reads MNHEY; CDR2 reads SVGAGI. The CDR3 loop spans 15 amino acids. The V end lost 7 bases, the J end lost 2 bases, and 14 bases lay between the germline ends.

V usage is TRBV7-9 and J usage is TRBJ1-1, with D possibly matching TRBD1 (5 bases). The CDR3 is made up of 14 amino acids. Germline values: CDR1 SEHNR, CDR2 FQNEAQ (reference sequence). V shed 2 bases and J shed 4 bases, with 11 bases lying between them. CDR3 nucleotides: TGTGCCAGCAGCTTACAGGGCGCTCCCACTGAAGCTTTCTTT. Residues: CASSLQGAPTEAFF.

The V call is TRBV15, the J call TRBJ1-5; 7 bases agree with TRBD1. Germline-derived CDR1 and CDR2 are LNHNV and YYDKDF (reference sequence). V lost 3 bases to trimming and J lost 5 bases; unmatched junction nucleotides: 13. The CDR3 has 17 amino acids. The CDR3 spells CATSSLGRGALHQPQHF. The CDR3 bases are TGTGCCACCAGCAGTCTAGGCAGGGGGGCGCTTCATCAGCCCCAGCATTTT.